The present T cell receptor beta chain was sequenced within a study of naive and memory T cell subsets. Regarding the study as a whole: Clonotypes are single alpha or beta chains, not paired receptors.

Both TRBC1 and TRBC2 were covered by a beta constant-region primer of two equimolar oligonucleotides. Nested alpha and beta constant-region primers with the SP2 primer drove four PCR rounds on ligated cDNA. A single record per CDR3 protein comes from TCRdb applying MiXCR to the UMI-ligation and nested PCR reads. Among about 23,000 distinct CDR3 sequences listed, about 10% were seen once. This clonotype was seen a few times. Antigen unknown. Separate alpha and beta amplification began at the second PCR step. Cells stained for CD3, CD4, CD8, CD45RA, CD27 and viability were sorted into four CD45RA/CD27 subsets. This TCR came from a human donor in good health. Input material: central memory CD8+ T cells from blood.

CDR3 in amino acids: CASSLPGASDEQFF. In DNA form, the CDR3 reads TGTGCCAGCAGTTTACCCGGGGCCTCGGATGAGCAGTTCTTC. This chain joins TRBV12-3 or TRBV12-4 and TRBJ2-1; D could derive from TRBD1 or TRBD2 (5 bases each). This CDR3 has 14 amino acids. V lost 2 bases to trimming and J lost 8 bases, with 13 bases between them.